Here is one T cell receptor (beta chain) with its context. Its antigen remains unidentified. The sample is drawn from a study of cytomegalovirus exposure and HLA in healthy donors. About the research overall: It was reported in a later analysis that the same platform had been used for the roughly 130 validation repertoires as for the approximately 700 first-cohort repertoires. Notes on the study in general: Clusters of TCRs from the first cohort tended to co-occur in the 120 or so validation repertoires (as a later analysis found).

The donors were part of the approximately 130-subject validation cohort, which stood apart from the approximately 700-subject first cohort. Some clones are missing from TCRdb's copy, which holds only in-frame ones; the method was immunoSEQ multiplex PCR. The sample lists 85,000 to 120,000 clones; just under 95% were seen once. The CDR3 runs to 13 residues. Germline V gives CDR1 MNHNS, CDR2 SASEGT. V lost 2 bases to trimming and J lost 6 bases, with 10 bases between them. This sequence joins TRBV6-1 and TRBJ1-1; D not resolved. Sequenced: PBMCs. The receptor's source is a woman aged 18-29 years in good health and CMV-seronegative. The DNA of the CDR3 is TGTGCCAGCAGTGAACTCAGGTTCGCTGAAGCTTTCTTT. The encoded protein is CASSELRFAEAFF.